These 29 T cell receptor beta chains were all obtained from the same sample, sequenced in a study of blood T cell repertoires in COVID-19. Profiled with immunoSEQ multiplex PCR; TCRdb holds only in-frame clones, not every one. The sample includes about 200,000 clones, less than 85% seen only once; the top ten take 4.5% to 7%. Sequenced: peripheral blood. These receptors all come from a woman aged 70-85 years with acute or convalescent COVID-19.

The chain is built from TRBV29-1 and TRBJ2-5, with D tentatively TRBD2 (6 bases). The CDR3 length is 14 residues. Germline loops: CDR1 SQVTM, CDR2 ANQGSEA. The CDR3 nucleotides read TGCACGGTGTCCCGGGACTCTCGAGGAGAGACCCAGTACTTC. Amino acid sequence: CTVSRDSRGETQYF.

The chain combines TRBV6-5 with TRBJ2-7; D perhaps matches TRBD2 (5 bases). This CDR3 is built from 15 residues. CDR1 is MNHEY, CDR2 SVGAGI, per germline. The ends were cut back, 0 bases at V and 2 bases at J, with 11 bases in the middle. The CDR3 sequence is CASSYSSGKPYEQYF. Here the CDR3 DNA reads TGTGCCAGCAGTTACTCGTCCGGGAAGCCCTACGAGCAGTACTTC.

The chain recombines TRBV5-1 with TRBJ2-1; 10 bases map to TRBD2. Germline-derived CDR1 and CDR2 are SGHRS and YFSETQ. V lost 0 bases to trimming and J lost 2 bases; unmatched junction nucleotides: 2. This CDR3 comprises 16 residues. CDR3 sequence (DNA): TGCGCCAGCAGCTTGGTTCTAGCGGGAGCCTACAATGAGCAGTTCTTC. It translates to CASSLVLAGAYNEQFF.

The genes are TRBV27 and TRBJ1-5; 7 nucleotides align to TRBD1. Losses at the gene ends were 3 bases for V and 5 bases for J; bases not matched to a gene: 7. Germline V gene sequence: CDR1 MNHEY, CDR2 SMNVEV (reference sequence). The length of the CDR3 is 15 residues. CDR3 amino acids: CASSFQGGYYQPQHF. The CDR3 nucleotides read TGTGCCAGCAGTTTCCAGGGGGGCTACTATCAGCCCCAGCATTTT.

This chain links TRBV19 with TRBJ1-5, with TRBD1 as a possible D gene (6 bases). The CDR3 has 14 residues. V was shortened by 4 bases and J by 0 bases, with 7 bases between the two germline ends. Looked up from germline, CDR1 is LNHDA and CDR2 is SQIVND (reference sequence). CDR3 region: CASSKQGSNQPQHF. The DNA for the CDR3 is TGTGCCAGTAGTAAACAGGGTAGCAATCAGCCCCAGCATTTT.

The chain has TRBV10-2 and TRBJ2-1, with 7 bases aligning to TRBD1. Losses at the gene ends were 2 bases for V and 8 bases for J; bases not matched to a gene: 3. The CDR3 contains 13 residues. Germline V gene data show CDR1 as WSHSY and CDR2 as SAAADI. The DNA for the CDR3 is TGCGCCAGCAGTGAGAACAGGGGCGATGAGCAGTTCTTC. It codes for CASSENRGDEQFF.

This clone was picked up one time. This chain links TRBV4-1 with TRBJ2-3; 7 nucleotides agree with TRBD2. The CDR3 consists of 17 residues. Germline CDR1 MGHRA, CDR2 YSYEKL. Trimming removed 0 bases from V and 1 base from J; junction bases left unmatched: 7. The CDR3 region is CASSQEWGGGGTDTQYF. In DNA, the CDR3 is TGCGCCAGCAGCCAAGAATGGGGGGGAGGTGGCACAGATACGCAGTATTTT.

The chain carries TRBV10-3 and TRBJ2-7; 8 bases line up with TRBD1. The CDR3 consists of 16 residues. The V gene end was trimmed by 3 bases and the J gene end by 0 bases; junction bases not matched to a gene: 7. The germline V gene has CDR1 ENHRY and CDR2 SYGVKD. Written as DNA, the CDR3 is TGTGCCATCAGTGAAGGGGGACAGGCGAGCTCCTACGAGCAGTACTTC. As protein: CAISEGGQASSYEQYF.

This chain connects TRBV3-1 (or the pseudogene TRBV3-2) to TRBJ2-7; the match to TRBD1 covers 8 bases. The CDR3 totals 11 residues. V lost 8 bases to trimming and J lost 3 bases; unmatched junction nucleotides: 0. Looked up from germline, CDR1 is LGHDT and CDR2 is YNNKEL (reference sequence). This chain's CDR3 is CASGQGYEQYF. CDR3 bases: TGTGCCAGCGGACAGGGCTACGAGCAGTACTTC.

The chain carries TRBV5-6 and TRBJ2-3; the D gene is possibly TRBD2 (6 bases). This CDR3 has 16 amino acids. The V gene's germline CDR1 is SGHDT and CDR2 YYEEEE. Trimming removed 2 bases from V and 0 bases from J, with 13 bases in between. In nucleotides, the CDR3 is TGTGCCAGCAGCTTAATGATCGGGACTAGCACAGATACGCAGTATTTT. Protein product: CASSLMIGTSTDTQYF.

The chain uses TRBV12-3 or TRBV12-4 and TRBJ2-3, with 8 positions matching TRBD2. CDR3 length: 13 residues. J was trimmed by 6 bases and V by 6 bases; bases with no gene match: 5. For the CDR3, the DNA is TGTGCCAGCAGAGTAGCGGGGAGGGATACGCAGTATTTT. Its translation: CASRVAGRDTQYF.

Worth noting for this clone: One end of the junction fails to match germline, which may point to a read error. The genes are TRBV2 and TRBJ1-2, with D possibly matching TRBD1 (5 bases). Germline-derived CDR1 and CDR2 are SNHLY and FYNNEI. The length of the CDR3 is 13 residues. This chain's CDR3 is CASSGETGGMSAF. The CDR3 DNA is TGTGCCAGCAGTGGCGAGACGGGGGGTATGAGTGCCTTC.

The chain employs TRBV2 and TRBJ2-3; TRBD1 is a possible D gene (6 bases). Trimming removed 7 bases from V and 0 bases from J, with 17 bases in between. Germline lookup yields CDR1 SNHLY and CDR2 FYNNEI. The CDR3 is 16 amino acids. CDR3 loop: CASTQNRVPSTDTQYF. CDR3 DNA: TGTGCCAGCACCCAAAACAGGGTTCCTAGCACAGATACGCAGTATTTT.

The V call is TRBV14, the J call TRBJ2-7; D remains unclear. From germline, CDR1 is SGHDN and CDR2 FVKESK. The V and J ends lost 5 bases and 7 bases respectively, with 9 bases between them. This CDR3 has 11 amino acids. CDR3 coding DNA: TGTGCCAGCAGCTACGCTATTGAGCAGTACTTC. This encodes CASSYAIEQYF.

V gene TRBV4-2 combines with J gene TRBJ1-4; 8 positions match TRBD1. Trimming took 4 bases from V and 8 from J; bases not matched to a gene: 3. The CDR3 length is 13 residues. From germline, CDR1 is LGHNA and CDR2 YNFKEQ. The DNA of the CDR3 is TGTGCCAGCAGCCCCAGGGGGCGGGAAAAACTGTTTTTT. Its translation: CASSPRGREKLFF.

The chain couples TRBV28 to TRBJ1-6, with 7 bases matching TRBD1. V was clipped by 8 bases and J by 10 bases; unmatched bases: 8. There are 13 residues in the CDR3. Germline assignment: CDR1 MDHEN and CDR2 SYDVKM. CDR3 residues: CASGHRGGSPLHF. For the CDR3, the DNA is TGTGCCAGCGGTCACAGAGGGGGCTCACCCCTCCACTTT.

Here the CDR3 DNA reads TGTGCCAGCAGTCCAGAGGGACAGGGCGTTCTCTATGGCTACACCTTC. It specifies CASSPEGQGVLYGYTF. The chain combines TRBV28 with TRBJ1-2; 9 bases are shared with TRBD1. This CDR3 spans 16 amino acids. Germline trimming cut 5 bases from V and 4 bases from J; bases unmatched to any gene: 11. CDR1 and CDR2 (germline): MDHEN, SYDVKM.

A single count supports this clone. The chain couples TRBV5-6 to TRBJ2-1; TRBD2 agrees at 13 bases. Germline lookup yields CDR1 SGHDT and CDR2 YYEEEE. The CDR3 runs 17 residues. V trimming: 4 bases; J trimming: 1 base; junction bases outside the gene matches: 5. This CDR3 reads CASSPGLAGRSYNEQFF. CDR3 coding DNA: TGTGCCAGCAGCCCGGGACTAGCGGGAAGGTCCTACAATGAGCAGTTCTTC.

The genes are TRBV11-3 and TRBJ2-4, with 11 bases matching TRBD2. The CDR3 extends over 16 amino acids. CDR1 is SGHNT and CDR2 is YENEEA in the germline V gene. The ends lost 4 bases at V and 8 bases at J; junction bases unmatched: 10. The CDR3 loop is CASSSGVAGGHDIQYF. The CDR3 DNA sequence: TGTGCCAGCAGCTCCGGGGTAGCGGGAGGGCATGACATTCAGTACTTC.

In its sample, this clone was seen a few times. The V gene is TRBV30, the J gene TRBJ2-1; a weak D match, TRBD2 (5 bases). CDR3 length equals 15 residues. Trimming pared 0 bases from V and 7 bases from J, leaving 16 bases between. Germline V CDR1 and CDR2: GTSNPN, SVGIG (reference sequence). In nucleotides, the CDR3 is TGTGCCTGGAGTGTATATGGCGGGCAGCGGAATGAGCAGTTCTTC. Its translation: CAWSVYGGQRNEQFF. Based on the CDR3 plus reference TRBV30 and TRBJ2-1, the full variable domain is SQTIHQWPATLVQPVGSPLSLECTVEGTSNPNLYWYRQAAGRGLQLLFYSVGIGQISSEVPQNLSASRPQDRQFILSSKKLLLSDSGFYLCAWSVYGGQRNEQFFGPGTRLTVL.

This clone showed up just once. The CDR3 reads CASSAPGTSGGEQYF. The CDR3 region has the DNA TGTGCCAGCAGTGCACCGGGGACAAGCGGTGGCGAGCAGTACTTC. V usage is TRBV25-1 and J usage is TRBJ2-7; TRBD1 might be the D (6 bases). CDR1 MGHDK and CDR2 SYGVNS come from the germline V gene. The V end was cut by 4 bases, the J end by 6 bases, with 19 bases between. This CDR3 has 15 amino acids.

The V gene is TRBV28, the J gene TRBJ1-1; perhaps TRBD1 as D (5 bases). This CDR3 comprises 13 residues. Germline CDR1 reads MDHEN; CDR2 reads SYDVKM. Trimming removed 5 bases at V and 7 bases at J, with 14 bases between. CDR3 residues: CASSPRTFLEAFF. DNA of the CDR3: TGTGCCAGCAGTCCCCGGACATTCCTTGAAGCTTTCTTT.

The chain uses TRBV27 and TRBJ1-1; 10 nucleotides line up with TRBD1. The germline V gene has CDR1 MNHEY and CDR2 SMNVEV (reference sequence). This CDR3 has 16 residues. Losses at the gene ends were 3 bases for V and 4 bases for J; bases not matched to a gene: 8. CDR3 sequence reads: CASSFEPDRGPTEAFF. CDR3 DNA sequence: TGTGCCAGCAGTTTCGAACCCGACAGGGGGCCCACTGAAGCTTTCTTT.

This clone turned up a few times. The chain is built from TRBV6-6 and TRBJ1-4, with 8 bases that match TRBD1. Germline lookup yields CDR1 MNHNY and CDR2 SVGAGI (reference sequence). V lost 1 base and J lost 7; bases outside the gene matches: 2. CDR3 length: 14 residues. The CDR3 protein is CASSYLQGAEKLFF. The CDR3 DNA reads TGTGCCAGCAGTTACTTGCAGGGGGCTGAAAAACTGTTTTTT.

The chain links TRBV7-7 to TRBJ2-1, with TRBD1 identical over 7 bases. Trimming at V came to 3 bases and at J to 0 bases, leaving 17 bases not matched to a gene. The CDR3 totals 20 residues. Germline CDR1 and CDR2: SSHAT and FNYEAQ (reference sequence). The CDR3 sequence: CASSLWPLTGPSSSYNEQFF. CDR3 DNA: TGTGCCAGCAGCTTGTGGCCCCTGACAGGGCCCTCAAGCTCCTACAATGAGCAGTTCTTC.

This chain links TRBV7-9 with TRBJ2-5; possible D gene TRBD1, 6 bases. V lost 2 bases to trimming and J lost 2 bases, with 9 bases between them. Germline assignment: CDR1 SEHNR and CDR2 FQNEAQ (reference sequence). The CDR3 runs to 14 residues. The CDR3 sequence is CASSLSGQQETQYF. DNA for the CDR3: TGTGCCAGCAGCTTATCAGGACAGCAAGAGACCCAGTACTTC. The complete variable domain, with remaining parts taken from reference TRBV7-9 and TRBJ2-5, reads DTGVSQNPRHKITKRGQNVTFRCDPISEHNRLYWYRQTLGQGPEFLTYFQNEAQLEKSRLLSDRFSAERPKGSFSTLEIQRTEQGDSAMYLCASSLSGQQETQYFGPGTRLLVL.

The J gene is TRBJ2-3, the V gene TRBV3-1 (or the pseudogene TRBV3-2); perhaps TRBD2 as D (5 bases). The CDR3 totals 18 residues. CDR1 is LGHDT and CDR2 is YNNKEL in the germline V gene (reference sequence). Trimming left V 4 bases short and J 3 bases short, with 23 bases between. CDR3 loop: CASSRPNLRLPGTDTQYF. DNA for the CDR3: TGTGCCAGCAGCCGCCCAAACCTTCGACTACCTGGGACAGATACGCAGTATTTT.

This clone was observed once. The J gene is TRBJ2-2, the V gene TRBV10-2; D uncertain. Trimming took off 0 bases at V and 5 bases at J, with 7 bases between the two ends. Germline V gene lookup returns CDR1 WSHSY and CDR2 SAAADI. The CDR3 has 14 residues. CDR3: CASSESSLTGELFF. The CDR3 DNA reads TGCGCCAGCAGTGAGTCGAGCCTAACCGGGGAGCTGTTTTTT.

The chain recombines TRBV7-9 with TRBJ1-2; 7 nucleotides line up with TRBD1. V shed 1 base and J 2 bases; nucleotides not matched to a gene: 4. The CDR3 is 15 residues long. Germline-derived CDR1 and CDR2 are SEHNR and FQNEAQ (reference sequence). The CDR3 bases are TGTGCCAGCAGCTTAGGCGTCAGGGGGAACTATGGCTACACCTTC. Translation: CASSLGVRGNYGYTF.